One and the same sample provided the 14 T cell receptor beta chains below, sequenced in a study of beta chain features in type 1 diabetes (dated by TCRdb to between 2018 and 2020). The library was obtained by the immunoSEQ multiplex PCR assay. The High Capacity cDNA Reverse Transcription Kit was used to reverse transcribe all of the isolated RNA, meaning that expressed TCRB transcripts were what got sequenced. The table comes from immuneACCESS by way of TCRdb, which keeps in-frame sequences with V and J called. Part of the clones is missing from these tables; in studies checked, under half for an unresolved V gene and the rest for unknown reasons. The sample contains 300,000 to 350,000 clones, 15% to 20% of them found a single time. 0.044% of the sample belongs to the ten largest clones. Sequencing used naive CD4+ T cells from blood. This specimen's cell subset or site label, per the study, means: true naive CD4+ T cells. These receptors all stem from a young woman in good health.

J is TRBJ2-2 and V is TRBV11-2; 11 nucleotides match TRBD2. The germline V gene encodes CDR1 SGHAT and CDR2 FQNNGV. CDR3 length: 15 residues. Losses at the gene ends were 8 bases for V and 6 bases for J; bases not matched to a gene: 8. CDR3: CASAGVAGGSGELFF. CDR3 DNA: TGTGCCAGCGCGGGAGTAGCGGGGGGGTCCGGGGAGCTGTTTTTT. Full variable domain (outside the CDR3, taken from reference TRBV11-2 and TRBJ2-2): EAGVAQSPRYKIIEKRQSVAFWCNPISGHATLYWYQQILGQGPKLLIQFQNNGVVDDSQLPKDRFSAERLKGVDSTLKIQPAKLEDSAVYLCASAGVAGGSGELFFGEGSRLTVL.

V usage is TRBV2 and J usage is TRBJ2-3; TRBD2 is a possible D gene (6 bases). Germline V gives CDR1 SNHLY, CDR2 FYNNEI. Deletions cut 8 bases from V and 4 bases from J, with 16 bases between. The CDR3 extends over 14 amino acids. The CDR3 DNA sequence: TGTGCCAGCGGGAGGTTGCAATCCCCAGATACGCAGTATTTT. This sequence encodes CASGRLQSPDTQYF.

The chain recombines TRBV19 with TRBJ2-1; 12 positions agree with TRBD2. The CDR3 runs 16 residues. Trimming removed 7 bases from V and 6 bases from J; junction bases left unmatched: 10. Germline lookup yields CDR1 LNHDA and CDR2 SQIVND (reference sequence). CDR3 in DNA: TGTGCCAGTACGTCGCTACTAGCGGGAGGAGGCAATGAGCAGTTCTTC. Protein: CASTSLLAGGGNEQFF.

The CDR3, as DNA: TGCGCCAGCAGCTTGAACAGGGCTTACCAAGAGACCCAGTACTTC. It codes for CASSLNRAYQETQYF. V usage is TRBV5-1 and J usage is TRBJ2-5, with a tentative D call TRBD1 (6 bases). V gave up 1 base and J gave up 0 bases, with 10 bases separating them. CDR3 length: 15 amino acids. CDR1 SGHRS and CDR2 YFSETQ come from the germline V gene.

The chain recombines TRBV23-1 with TRBJ1-2, with D possibly TRBD1 on 5 matching bases. TRBV23-1 is reported as an ORF; its role is uncertain. The CDR3 covers 19 residues. V was cut by 7 bases and J by 0 bases, with 27 bases left in between. The CDR3 region has the DNA TGCGCCAGCACCCCCGGGCCAGGGTGTTATAGGGCGGCTAACTATGGCTACACCTTC. The encoded protein is CASTPGPGCYRAANYGYTF.

This clone appeared a few times. This rearrangement joins TRBV21-1 to TRBJ2-7; the listed D gene, TRBD2, was not tested against the DNA. TRBV21-1 is classified as a pseudogene. There are 15 residues in the CDR3. The CDR3 loop reads CASSSQDGGPYEQYF. The CDR3 region has the DNA TGTGCCAGCAGCTCCCAGGACGGGGGACCCTACGAGCAGTACTTC.

V is TRBV5-4 and J is TRBJ2-3; 10 bases are shared with TRBD2. CDR3 size: 18 residues. V shed 0 bases, J shed 2 bases, and the junction held 9 bases outside the gene matches. The germline V gene has CDR1 SGHNT and CDR2 YYREEE (reference sequence). CDR3 in DNA: TGTGCCAGCAGCTTGGGCCCTAGCGGGAGATATGCCACAGATACGCAGTATTTT. This codes for CASSLGPSGRYATDTQYF.

This clone was seen a handful of times. The rearrangement joins TRBV10-3 to TRBJ1-2; TRBD1 might be the D (6 bases). Between the trimmed V and J ends, which lost 7 bases and 4 bases, there was a span of 16 bases. The CDR3 contains 14 residues. From germline, CDR1 is ENHRY and CDR2 SYGVKD. CDR3 in amino acids: CAITGYQGSYGYTF. In DNA form, the CDR3 reads TGTGCCATCACAGGGTACCAGGGGAGCTATGGCTACACCTTC.

The rearrangement uses TRBV5-1 and TRBJ2-5; 12 bases line up with TRBD2. The CDR3 runs to 15 residues. Per germline, CDR1 SGHRS and CDR2 YFSETQ. With V trimmed by 3 bases and J by 6 bases, 6 bases remained unmatched. The CDR3 sequence: CASSSRTSGAQTQYF. The CDR3 DNA reads as TGCGCCAGCAGCTCACGGACTAGCGGGGCCCAGACCCAGTACTTC.

This chain uses TRBV5-6 with TRBJ1-2; TRBD1 matches 7 bases. Trimming took 3 bases from V and 4 from J; bases not matched to a gene: 12. The CDR3 consists of 16 residues. CDR1 is SGHDT, CDR2 YYEEEE, per germline. CDR3 DNA: TGTGCCAGCAGCTCAGACAGGGCGAGGAGCGCCTATGGCTACACCTTC. It is translated as CASSSDRARSAYGYTF. Full variable domain (remainder filled in from reference TRBV5-6 and TRBJ1-2): DAGVTQSPTHLIKTRGQQVTLRCSPKSGHDTVSWYQQALGQGPQFIFQYYEEEERQRGNFPDRFSGHQFPNYSSELNVNALLLGDSALYLCASSSDRARSAYGYTFGSGTRLTVV.

V is TRBV18 and J is TRBJ2-3; 9 bases map to TRBD1. The ends lost 4 bases at V and 2 bases at J; junction bases unmatched: 7. Germline V gene data show CDR1 as KGHSH and CDR2 as LQKENI. The CDR3 is 16 residues long. This chain's CDR3 is CASSRPTGGNTDTQYF. The CDR3 region has the DNA TGTGCCAGCTCACGACCGACAGGGGGAAACACAGATACGCAGTATTTT.

This clone was counted between two and nine times. The V and J genes are TRBV2 and TRBJ2-7; 8 bases align to TRBD2. The CDR3 length is 14 residues. Germline V gives CDR1 SNHLY, CDR2 FYNNEI. The V segment lost 4 bases and the J segment 2 bases; nucleotides outside the gene matches: 4. This CDR3 reads CASSVTGGPYEQYF. CDR3 nucleotide sequence: TGTGCCAGCAGTGTTACGGGAGGGCCCTACGAGCAGTACTTC.

This chain uses TRBV5-1 with TRBJ1-2; D is unclear. The germline V gene encodes CDR1 SGHRS and CDR2 YFSETQ. This CDR3 has 14 amino acids. The V end was cut by 4 bases, the J end by 7 bases, with 17 bases between. This chain's CDR3 is CASSPLGQIGGYTF. CDR3 in DNA: TGCGCCAGCAGCCCCTTGGGCCAGATAGGTGGCTACACCTTC.

V usage is TRBV10-3 and J usage is TRBJ1-2, with D perhaps matching TRBD1 (5 bases). The V gene lost 1 base and the J gene lost 6 bases, with 9 bases spanning the gap. The CDR3 contains 13 residues. Germline CDR1 ENHRY, CDR2 SYGVKD. The chain's CDR3 is CAISEYQGDGYTF. CDR3 in DNA: TGTGCCATCAGTGAGTACCAGGGCGATGGCTACACCTTC.